One and the same sample provided the 31 T cell receptor beta chains below, sequenced in a study of T cell responses to AZD1222 COVID-19 vaccine. The data were produced by immunoSEQ multiplex PCR, yet TCRdb's version contains in-frame clones alone and is incomplete. The table has fewer than 120,000 clones, roughly 90% seen once. Source: peripheral blood, taken 28 days after the second AZD1222 dose. These receptors originate from an adult who received the AZD1222 COVID-19 vaccine.

The V and J genes are TRBV7-3 and TRBJ1-1, with D possibly TRBD1 on 6 matching bases. The germline gives CDR1 SGHTA, CDR2 FQGTGA. V was trimmed by 5 bases and J by 3 bases, leaving 13 bases between them. This CDR3 has 14 amino acids. The CDR3 region is CASSTSAGDTEAFF. CDR3 in DNA: TGTGCCAGCAGCACCTCAGCAGGGGACACTGAAGCTTTCTTT.

This clone was seen just once. This chain links TRBV2 with TRBJ2-7, with D maybe TRBD1 (5 bases). Germline V gives CDR1 SNHLY, CDR2 FYNNEI. V gave up 7 bases and J gave up 2 bases, with 12 bases separating them. The CDR3 runs 13 residues. The CDR3 spells CASKAGRTYEQYF. The CDR3 coding sequence is TGTGCCAGCAAGGCAGGGCGTACCTACGAGCAGTACTTC. Full variable domain (outside the CDR3, taken from reference TRBV2 and TRBJ2-7): EPEVTQTPSHQVTQMGQEVILRCVPISNHLYFYWYRQILGQKVEFLVSFYNNEISEKSEIFDDQFSVERPDGSNFTLKIRSTKLEDSAMYFCASKAGRTYEQYFGPGTRLTVT.

This clone was seen just once. The chain combines TRBV7-9 with TRBJ2-5, with TRBD1 matching over 9 bases. V was pared by 4 bases and J by 1 base, with 4 bases of the junction left unmatched. Germline V gene sequence: CDR1 SEHNR, CDR2 FQNEAQ (reference sequence). CDR3 length equals 15 residues. The CDR3 reads CASSSETGGQETQYF. The CDR3 nucleotides read TGTGCCAGCAGCTCAGAGACAGGGGGCCAAGAGACCCAGTACTTC.

V usage is TRBV9 and J usage is TRBJ1-2; D is possibly TRBD1 (6 bases). The germline V gene encodes CDR1 SGDLS and CDR2 YYNGEE. V was pared by 0 bases and J by 3 bases, with 12 bases between. This CDR3 contains 15 residues. The CDR3 spells CASSVGGLNDYGYTF. The CDR3 DNA reads TGTGCCAGCAGCGTAGGGGGGCTGAACGACTATGGCTACACCTTC.

The chain carries TRBV2 and TRBJ1-5; tentative D call: TRBD1 (5 bases). CDR3 size: 14 residues. Germline assignment: CDR1 SNHLY and CDR2 FYNNEI. V was clipped by 0 bases and J by 11 bases, with 14 bases between them. In nucleotides, the CDR3 is TGTGCCAGCAGTGAAGCGGGGGGTCCGACGTCCCAGCATTTT. Encoded protein: CASSEAGGPTSQHF.

The chain uses TRBV27 and TRBJ2-1; weak D call: TRBD2 (7 bases). The length of the CDR3 is 15 residues. Looked up from germline, CDR1 is MNHEY and CDR2 is SMNVEV (reference sequence). V was clipped by 5 bases and J by 0 bases, with 11 bases between them. In DNA, the CDR3 is TGTGCCAGCAGTGGGGGGGGCTTCTCCTACAATGAGCAGTTCTTC. This encodes CASSGGGFSYNEQFF.

The chain couples TRBV6-5 to TRBJ1-5, with 11 bases aligning to TRBD1. With 5 bases clipped from V and 9 bases from J, the junction kept 6 bases outside the gene matches. This CDR3 contains 14 residues. CDR1 and CDR2 from the germline V gene are MNHEY and SVGAGI. The CDR3: CASSQWDRGGPQHF. CDR3 coding DNA: TGTGCCAGCAGTCAATGGGACAGGGGGGGGCCCCAGCATTTT.

This rearrangement joins TRBV5-4 to TRBJ2-5, with D possibly being TRBD2 (5 bases). The germline gives CDR1 SGHNT, CDR2 YYREEE (reference sequence). CDR3 length: 12 residues. V gave up 4 bases and J gave up 5 bases, with 9 bases separating them. The CDR3 bases are TGTGCCAGCAGCGCCGGCGGGGAGACCCAGTACTTC. Translation: CASSAGGETQYF.

This clone was picked up one time. The rearrangement uses TRBV15 and TRBJ1-3; no reliable D call. This CDR3 region has 16 residues. The germline gives CDR1 LNHNV, CDR2 YYDKDF (reference sequence). V was pared by 0 bases and J by 2 bases, with 11 bases between. The CDR3 region is CATSRDRSTAGNTIYF. The CDR3 DNA is TGTGCCACCAGCAGAGATCGAAGCACAGCTGGAAACACCATATATTTT.

The rearrangement links TRBV2 to TRBJ2-3, with D possibly TRBD2 on 5 matching bases. V lost 7 bases to trimming and J lost 4 bases, with 18 bases between them. CDR3 size: 15 residues. Germline CDR1 SNHLY, CDR2 FYNNEI. The CDR3 sequence: CASTRDKGGADTQYF. The CDR3, as DNA: TGTGCCAGCACACGGGATAAAGGTGGGGCAGATACGCAGTATTTT.

This chain links TRBV4-3 with TRBJ2-3; no reliable D call. Germline-derived CDR1 and CDR2 are LGHNA and YSLEER. The V and J ends lost 0 bases and 0 bases respectively, with 13 bases between them. This CDR3 is built from 17 residues. The CDR3 spells CASSQELVNCSTDTQYF. CDR3 DNA: TGCGCCAGCAGCCAAGAGCTCGTCAACTGTAGCACAGATACGCAGTATTTT.

This chain joins TRBV2 and TRBJ2-5; TRBD2 agrees at 13 bases. This CDR3 region has 16 residues. The germline CDR1 and CDR2 sequences are SNHLY and FYNNEI. The trim removed 6 bases at V and 2 bases at J, leaving 6 bases unmatched. CDR3 loop: CASRAGLAGEQETQYF. CDR3 sequence (DNA): TGTGCCAGCAGAGCCGGACTAGCGGGGGAACAAGAGACCCAGTACTTC. Looking up the rest from reference TRBV2 and TRBJ2-5 gives the full variable domain: EPEVTQTPSHQVTQMGQEVILRCVPISNHLYFYWYRQILGQKVEFLVSFYNNEISEKSEIFDDQFSVERPDGSNFTLKIRSTKLEDSAMYFCASRAGLAGEQETQYFGPGTRLLVL.

The genes are TRBV7-2 and TRBJ2-5; no reliable D call. The CDR3 extends over 13 amino acids. Trimming stripped 5 bases from V and 11 bases from J, with 18 bases between. Looked up from germline, CDR1 is SGHTA and CDR2 is FQGNSA. This chain's CDR3 is CASSPDRRSSQYF. The CDR3 DNA reads TGTGCCAGCAGCCCAGACCGAAGATCCTCACAGTACTTC.

The chain carries TRBV7-2 and TRBJ2-1; D gene unclear. Germline V gene lookup returns CDR1 SGHTA and CDR2 FQGNSA. Trimming cost V 5 bases and J 7 bases, with 6 bases left between them. This CDR3 has 11 residues. The CDR3 protein is CASSQINEQFF. The CDR3 DNA is TGTGCCAGCAGCCAAATTAATGAGCAGTTCTTC.

This sequence joins TRBV3-1 (or the pseudogene TRBV3-2) and TRBJ2-7, with 7 bases identical to TRBD1. Germline V gene sequence: CDR1 LGHDT, CDR2 YNNKEL (reference sequence). The CDR3 is 16 residues long. J gave up 0 bases and V 4 bases, and 9 bases lay outside the gene matches. In DNA, the CDR3 is TGTGCCAGCAGCCCCAGCGGACAGGTATACTCCTACGAGCAGTACTTC. It yields the protein CASSPSGQVYSYEQYF.

This clone occurred once. The rearrangement links TRBV24-1 to TRBJ2-7; 7 bases agree with TRBD1. CDR1 is KGHDR and CDR2 is SFDVKD in the germline V gene. Unmatched junction bases numbered 6, after V lost 2 bases and J lost 0 bases. CDR3 length equals 16 residues. DNA of the CDR3: TGTGCCACCAGTGATTCGACAGGGCTACTCTCCTACGAGCAGTACTTC. Its protein is CATSDSTGLLSYEQYF.

The V and J genes are TRBV2 and TRBJ2-1; 7 bases fit TRBD1. V dropped 11 bases and J dropped 2; count of bases not matched to a gene: 9. This CDR3 has 14 amino acids. Germline CDR1 SNHLY, CDR2 FYNNEI. The DNA of the CDR3 is TGTGCCGTACGGCAGGACAGGACCTACAATGAGCAGTTCTTC. Protein product: CAVRQDRTYNEQFF.

This chain joins TRBV7-9 and TRBJ2-7; D gene unclear. The germline V gene encodes CDR1 SEHNR and CDR2 FQNEAQ (reference sequence). This CDR3 is 16 amino acids long. Trimming took off 2 bases at V and 2 bases at J, with 16 bases between the two ends. In nucleotides, the CDR3 is TGTGCCAGCAGCTTATATAGCTCGGCTTCCGCCTACGAGCAGTACTTC. Protein: CASSLYSSASAYEQYF.

This rearrangement joins TRBV9 to TRBJ1-1, with D uncertain. The CDR3 has 13 residues. Germline CDR1 reads SGDLS; CDR2 reads YYNGEE. Trimming stripped 4 bases from V and 6 bases from J, with 13 bases between. In DNA, the CDR3 is TGTGCCAGCAGCAACCCACGGAGCGCTGAAGCTTTCTTT. It yields the protein CASSNPRSAEAFF. The full variable domain, with the rest looked up from reference TRBV9 and TRBJ1-1, is DSGVTQTPKHLITATGQRVTLRCSPRSGDLSVYWYQQSLDQGLQFLIQYYNGEERAKGNILERFSAQQFPDLHSELNLSSLELGDSALYFCASSNPRSAEAFFGQGTRLTVV.

As DNA, the CDR3 is TGTGCCAGCAGCGGCCGACTAGCGGGGGGGAACGAGCAGTACTTC. It translates to CASSGRLAGGNEQYF. V is TRBV7-2 and J is TRBJ2-7; 14 bases align to TRBD2. The CDR3 extends over 15 amino acids. J was trimmed by 5 bases and V by 5 bases; bases with no gene match: 5. Per germline, CDR1 SGHTA and CDR2 FQGNSA.

The chain is built from TRBV19 and TRBJ1-6; D is ambiguous. V was shortened by 6 bases and J by 12 bases, with 15 bases between the two germline ends. The CDR3 consists of 13 residues. Germline V gene data show CDR1 as LNHDA and CDR2 as SQIVND (reference sequence). The CDR3 here is CASRVSLVRPLHF. The CDR3 nucleotides read TGTGCCAGTAGAGTCTCTCTGGTGAGACCCCTCCACTTT.

The CDR3 is CASSNMRQNRDEQYF. CDR3 nucleotide sequence: TGCGCCAGCAGCAACATGCGGCAGAATCGCGACGAGCAGTACTTC. V is TRBV5-1 and J is TRBJ2-7, with no clear D. Germline CDR1 and CDR2: SGHRS and YFSETQ. The CDR3 has 15 residues. V lost 4 bases, J lost 5 bases, and 19 bases lay in between. The full variable domain, completed using reference TRBV5-1 and TRBJ2-7, is KAGVTQTPRYLIKTRGQQVTLSCSPISGHRSVSWYQQTPGQGLQFLFEYFSETQRNKGNFPGRFSGRQFSNSRSEMNVSTLELGDSALYLCASSNMRQNRDEQYFGPGTRLTVT.

This clone has more than one count but fewer than ten. The V call is TRBV7-3, the J call TRBJ1-6; D is undetermined. V lost 3 bases and J lost 10, with 10 bases in between. The CDR3 length is 13 residues. Germline loops: CDR1 SGHTA, CDR2 FQGTGA. CDR3 amino acids: CASSFQRESPLHF. Here the CDR3 DNA reads TGTGCCAGCAGCTTCCAAAGAGAGTCACCCCTCCACTTT.

This chain uses TRBV19 with TRBJ2-5, with D perhaps matching TRBD2 (5 bases). The V end lost 7 bases, the J end lost 4 bases, and 13 bases lay between the germline ends. The germline V gene encodes CDR1 LNHDA and CDR2 SQIVND (reference sequence). This CDR3 region has 13 residues. CDR3 nucleotide sequence: TGTGCCAGTACCATGAACCGGGGAGAGACCCAGTACTTC. Protein: CASTMNRGETQYF.

This chain links TRBV6-1 with TRBJ2-7, with TRBD1 identical over 8 bases. The germline V gene encodes CDR1 MNHNS and CDR2 SASEGT. The CDR3 totals 14 residues. V gave up 1 base and J gave up 4 bases; unmatched junction bases: 3. CDR3: CASSEGTGIYEQYF. For the CDR3, the DNA is TGTGCCAGCAGTGAAGGGACAGGGATTTACGAGCAGTACTTC.

The chain is built from TRBV28 and TRBJ2-6; D may match TRBD1 or TRBD2 (5 bases each). This CDR3 contains 17 residues. Per the germline V gene, CDR1 is MDHEN and CDR2 is SYDVKM. V was shortened by 7 bases and J by 0 bases, with 16 bases between the two germline ends. CDR3 sequence: CASTLEGLSSGANVLTF. In nucleotides, the CDR3 is TGTGCCAGCACCCTTGAGGGGCTTAGCTCTGGGGCCAACGTCCTGACTTTC.

The chain joins TRBV19 to TRBJ2-1; D tentatively reads TRBD1 or TRBD2 (5 bases each). Germline V gene sequence: CDR1 LNHDA, CDR2 SQIVND (reference sequence). Trimming removed 6 bases at V and 0 bases at J, with 18 bases between. CDR3 length: 17 amino acids. CDR3 residues: CASRTWGDGASYNEQFF. CDR3 nucleotides: TGTGCCAGTAGGACCTGGGGAGACGGGGCCTCCTACAATGAGCAGTTCTTC. Looking up the rest from reference TRBV19 and TRBJ2-1 gives the full variable domain: DGGITQSPKYLFRKEGQNVTLSCEQNLNHDAMYWYRQDPGQGLRLIYYSQIVNDFQKGDIAEGYSVSREKKESFPLTVTSAQKNPTAFYLCASRTWGDGASYNEQFFGPGTRLTVL.

This chain links TRBV6-6 with TRBJ1-6; D uncertain. The CDR3 extends over 15 amino acids. In germline, CDR1 is MNHNY, CDR2 SVGAGI (reference sequence). With 2 bases removed from V and 14 bases from J, the gap between germline ends came to 19 bases. The CDR3 protein is CASSYPPGSGRALHF. In DNA form, the CDR3 reads TGTGCCAGCAGTTACCCTCCGGGATCCGGTAGGGCCCTCCACTTT.

The V call is TRBV6-2 or TRBV6-3, the J call TRBJ2-7, with a weak D call TRBD1 (6 bases). The CDR3 has 16 residues. V lost 3 bases, J lost 0 bases, and 15 bases lay in between. Germline lookup yields CDR1 MNHEY and CDR2 SVGEGT. The CDR3 loop is CASSYFDTGSSYEQYF. The CDR3 DNA reads as TGTGCCAGCAGTTATTTCGATACAGGGAGCTCCTACGAGCAGTACTTC.

This rearrangement joins TRBV5-1 to TRBJ1-2; 7 nucleotides match TRBD1. The V segment lost 4 bases and the J segment 1 base; nucleotides outside the gene matches: 7. Per the germline V gene, CDR1 is SGHRS and CDR2 is YFSETQ. This CDR3 is 15 amino acids long. CDR3 region: CASSGGQNFNYGYTF. For the CDR3, the DNA is TGCGCCAGCAGCGGGGGACAGAACTTTAACTATGGCTACACCTTC.

This sequence joins TRBV4-2 and TRBJ2-3; D could derive from TRBD1 or TRBD2 (5 bases each). V was trimmed by 0 bases and J by 5 bases, leaving 15 bases between them. Germline values: CDR1 LGHNA, CDR2 YNFKEQ. This CDR3 is 16 amino acids long. CDR3 sequence: CASSQEARGPQDTQYF. For the CDR3, the DNA is TGTGCCAGCAGCCAAGAAGCGAGGGGCCCGCAAGATACGCAGTATTTT.